This is a list of T cell receptor beta chains from one sample in a study of shared clonotypes between healthy human individuals. The repertoire was sequenced with immunoSEQ multiplex PCR; TCRdb's copy has only in-frame clones and lacks some. The table has some 1.5 million clones, 96% seen once. The specimen was naive CD4+ T cells sorted from blood. The receptor set was obtained from a man younger than 40 in good health. Each CDR3 is given without its conserved first and last residue. Some rows mark clone size as missing; the rest say once, few, many or name a class of expanded clone.

NA | TRBV7-3 | 19 | ASSHRRRGLQREDSYNEQF
NA | TRBV7-2 | 17 | ASSLASPRAGGNSYEQY
NA | TRBV18 | 13 | ASSPDGVSNQPQH
NA | TRBV5-1 | 13 | ASSPGVERTGELF
NA | TRBV7-8 | 11 | ATVDRAVETQY
NA | TRBV4-3 | 13 | ASSQERMGAWGYT
NA | TRBV29-1 | 14 | SVEVGSGSLTDTQY
NA | TRBV5-6 | 10 | ASSTDSGELF
NA | TRBV6-5 | 13 | ASSQLAGVAGELF
NA | TRBV2 | 12 | ASKRELLLNIQY
NA | TRBV2 | 13 | ASSEGWAIPGELF
NA | TRBV10-1 | 11 | ASQQWDTDTQY
NA | TRBV29-1 | 10 | SVDEGGNEQY
NA | TRBV19 | 11 | ASRRSGANVLT
NA | TRBV5-1 | 14 | ASSFSGDVFSYEQY
NA | TRBV11-2 | 13 | ASRPSGRSTDTQY
NA | TRBV28 | 12 | ASSSTGLFQPQH
NA | TRBV18 | 14 | ASSLGTGGSNQPQH
NA | TRBV14 | 13 | ASSQGNFLAGEQF
NA | TRBV30 | 11 | AWSDQAHQPQH
NA | TRBV10-3 | 12 | AISDPRLDNEQF
NA | TRBV28 | 11 | ASRTGLDYEQY
NA | TRBV7-7 | 13 | ASSLGASGSSEQF
NA | TRBV5-1 | 14 | ASSLTRGSSTDTQY
NA | TRBV7-8 | 13 | ASSLFREGNNEQF
NA | TRBV28 | 12 | ASTLGGLPYEQY
NA | TRBV10-1 | 14 | ASSSTGGDSEETQY
once | TRBV27 | 11 | ASSSRLRDEQF